These 3 T cell receptor beta chains came from one sample sequenced in a study of ipilimumab plus nivolumab after autologous stem cell transplantation. The method was immunoSEQ multiplex PCR; TCRdb's version includes in-frame clones alone and lacks a portion of them. Of more than 2,000 clones listed, roughly 78% are singletons. The specimen was PBMCs, collected in a trial of ipilimumab plus nivolumab as post-transplant consolidation. The receptor set was obtained from a male donor with multiple myeloma.

There are a few counts of this clone. This chain uses TRBV27 with TRBJ2-5; 7 bases line up with TRBD2. CDR3 length: 14 residues. V lost 5 bases to trimming and J lost 5 bases; unmatched junction nucleotides: 8. CDR1 MNHEY and CDR2 SMNVEV come from the germline V gene (reference sequence). The CDR3 nucleotides read TGTGCCAGCAGTCGCAACGGGAGGCCTGAGACCCAGTACTTC. It translates to CASSRNGRPETQYF.

V gene TRBV9 combines with J gene TRBJ2-3; 12 nucleotides match TRBD2. CDR3 size: 18 residues. The ends lost 2 bases at V and 4 bases at J; junction bases unmatched: 11. The germline V gene has CDR1 SGDLS and CDR2 YYNGEE. CDR3 in DNA: TGTGCCAGCAGCGTGGGGGGGACTAGCGGGTTTGGGGCAGATACGCAGTATTTT. Its protein product is CASSVGGTSGFGADTQYF.

This chain uses TRBV5-6 with TRBJ1-2, with D maybe TRBD1 (5 bases). Trimming removed 5 bases at V and 6 bases at J, with 8 bases between. The CDR3 extends over 11 amino acids. CDR1 and CDR2 from the germline V gene are SGHDT and YYEEEE. For the CDR3, the DNA is TGTGCCAGCAGTGGGGGGGATGGCTACACCTTC. This gives the protein CASSGGDGYTF.